This is a list of T cell receptor beta chains from one sample in a study of IL-17A CD8 T cells in psoriatic arthritis synovium. Measured with immunoSEQ multiplex PCR; TCRdb has only the in-frame clones, and not every one. The top ten clones hold about 11% of a sample with 2,100 or so clones, approximately 65% of them seen once. The sequenced material came from memory CD8+ T cells from synovial fluid. The source of these receptors is a human donor with psoriatic arthritis. The CDR3 runs from the conserved cysteine through the conserved F or W. A D gene is named only where the DNA matches it firmly. Clone size is shown for a subset of rows, as once, few, many or a class of expanded clone.

cdr3_aa	cdr3_nt	j_call	d_call	v_call	clone_size
CASSQDPTSGTSTDTQYF	TGCGCCAGCAGCCAAGATCCCACTAGCGGAACTAGCACAGATACGCAGTATTTT	TRBJ2-3	TRBD2	TRBV4-3	-
CASSEEPSPYNEQFF	TGTGCCAGCAGTGAGGAGCCTTCGCCCTACAATGAGCAGTTCTTC	TRBJ2-1	-	TRBV2	-
CASSVGRGSEAFF	TGTGCCAGCAGTGTTGGCAGGGGCTCTGAAGCTTTCTTT	TRBJ1-1	-	TRBV2	large
CAWSVLTGFIGSGANVLTF	TGTGCCTGGAGTGTACTAACGGGTTTTATAGGCTCTGGGGCCAACGTCCTGACTTTC	TRBJ2-6	-	TRBV30	-
CASSEAPSIETQYF	TGTGCCAGCAGTGAAGCTCCTAGTATAGAGACCCAGTACTTC	TRBJ2-5	-	TRBV2	-
CASSTLTGTTTSGANVLTF	TGTGCCAGCAGCACCCTGACAGGGACTACAACGTCTGGGGCCAACGTCCTGACTTTC	TRBJ2-6	-	TRBV9	-
CASSQDQAGYEQFF	TGTGCCAGCAGCCAAGATCAGGCTGGCTATGAGCAGTTCTTC	TRBJ2-1	-	TRBV4-2	large
CASSLVLTDTQYF	TGTGCCAGCAGCTTAGTACTAACAGATACGCAGTATTTT	TRBJ2-3	-	TRBV11-3	-
CASSSVLQRGTQYF	TGTGCCAGCAGCTCGGTCTTGCAGCGAGGGACCCAGTACTTC	TRBJ2-5	-	TRBV5-6	-
CASSLARGRVAKNIQYF	TGTGCCAGCAGTTTAGCCCGTGGGAGAGTAGCCAAAAACATTCAGTACTTC	TRBJ2-4	-	TRBV28	-
CASSQEKGTGQETQYF	TGTGCCAGCAGCCAAGAGAAGGGGACCGGGCAGGAGACCCAGTACTTC	TRBJ2-5	-	TRBV4-2	-
CASSLQAGDGTDTQYF	TGTGCCAGCAGCCTCCAAGCGGGAGATGGCACAGATACGCAGTATTTT	TRBJ2-3	TRBD2	TRBV6-4	-
CATSISWGLRQSNEQFF	TGTGCCACCAGCATCTCCTGGGGTTTGAGACAGAGCAATGAGCAGTTCTTC	TRBJ2-1	-	TRBV15	once
CASRGSLKTSYEQYF	TGTGCCAGCAGGGGTAGCTTGAAGACCTCCTACGAGCAGTACTTC	TRBJ2-7	-	TRBV6-6	-
CASSIYRSSYNEQFF	TGTGCCAGTAGTATTTACCGTAGCTCCTACAATGAGCAGTTCTTC	TRBJ2-1	-	TRBV19	-
CASSGGGAGYQPQHF	TGTGCCAGCAGTGGTGGGGGGGCGGGCTATCAGCCCCAGCATTTT	TRBJ1-5	-	TRBV2	-
CASSDYTQYF	TGTGCCAGCAGTGACTACACGCAGTATTTT	TRBJ2-3	-	TRBV6-1	-
CASSLLGVEQFF	TGTGCCAGCAGCTTATTAGGGGTAGAGCAGTTCTTC	TRBJ2-1	-	TRBV11-2	-
CSASTDTQYF	TGCAGTGCCAGCACAGATACGCAGTATTTT	TRBJ2-3	-	TRBV20-1	-
CASSLGAGPAGNTIYF	TGTGCCAGCAGCTTAGGGGCAGGACCCGCTGGAAACACCATATATTTT	TRBJ1-3	-	TRBV7-9	large
CASSTRDRGIASYEQYF	TGTGCCAGCAGCACCCGGGACAGGGGGATAGCTTCCTACGAGCAGTACTTC	TRBJ2-7	-	TRBV21-1	-
CASSELSPSYEQYF	TGTGCCAGCAGTGAACTCAGTCCATCCTACGAGCAGTACTTC	TRBJ2-7	-	TRBV6-1	-
CASSFTSQYEQYF	TGTGCCAGCAGTTTCACTAGTCAGTACGAGCAGTACTTC	TRBJ2-7	-	TRBV27	few
CASSMSGGDEQFF	TGTGCCAGCAGCATGTCAGGGGGCGATGAGCAGTTCTTC	TRBJ2-1	TRBD1	TRBV7-3	-
CASSGLAGGTDTQYF	TGTGCCAGCAGCGGACTAGCGGGAGGCACAGATACGCAGTATTTT	TRBJ2-3	TRBD2	TRBV6-4	once
CASSKWDGPYEQYF	TGTGCCAGCAGTAAGTGGGACGGTCCCTACGAGCAGTACTTC	TRBJ2-7	-	TRBV6-5	-
CASSQVRGSVYGYTF	TGTGCCAGCAGCCAAGTTAGAGGGTCTGTCTATGGCTACACCTTC	TRBJ1-2	-	TRBV14	-
CASSQVVQAGTGELFF	TGTGCCAGCAGCCAAGTTGTCCAAGCGGGGACCGGGGAGCTGTTTTTT	TRBJ2-2	TRBD2	TRBV14	-
CATSRGQGINEKLFF	TGTGCCACCAGCAGAGGGCAGGGGATTAATGAAAAACTGTTTTTT	TRBJ1-4	-	TRBV15	once
CASSAGVEGSYNEQFF	TGTGCCAGCAGTGCAGGGGTTGAAGGGTCCTACAATGAGCAGTTCTTC	TRBJ2-1	-	TRBV6-6	-
CASSIKGDTFAGELFF	TGTGCCAGCAGCATAAAGGGAGACACCTTCGCCGGGGAGCTGTTTTTT	TRBJ2-2	-	TRBV21-1	-
CASSVSSEADTQYF	TGTGCCAGCAGTGTATCCTCTGAGGCAGATACGCAGTATTTT	TRBJ2-3	-	TRBV6-1	-
CASSPPTDTQYF	TGTGCCAGCAGTCCACCCACAGATACGCAGTATTTT	TRBJ2-3	-	TRBV6-5	-
CASSLRGGPTGELFF	TGTGCCAGCAGCTTGAGGGGAGGACCCACCGGGGAGCTGTTTTTT	TRBJ2-2	-	TRBV7-9	-
CASSAGLAGGSTLDTQYF	TGTGCCAGCAGCGCTGGACTAGCGGGAGGAAGCACATTGGATACGCAGTATTTT	TRBJ2-3	TRBD2	TRBV9	-
CASSQVTGGSSYNEQFF	TGCGCCAGCAGCCAGGTAACAGGGGGGAGCTCCTACAATGAGCAGTTCTTC	TRBJ2-1	TRBD1	TRBV4-3	-
CASSIGGSAYNEQFF	TGTGCCAGTAGTATTGGAGGGTCAGCCTACAATGAGCAGTTCTTC	TRBJ2-1	-	TRBV19	-
CASSVNAGYYGYTF	TGTGCCAGTAGTGTTAACGCAGGATACTATGGCTACACCTTC	TRBJ1-2	-	TRBV19	few
CASSQVPSGAVNTQYF	TGCGCCAGCAGCCAAGTTCCGAGCGGGGCGGTAAATACGCAGTATTTT	TRBJ2-3	TRBD2	TRBV4-3	-
CASSFTAEQYF	TGTGCCAGCAGCTTCACTGCCGAGCAGTACTTC	TRBJ2-7	-	TRBV11-2	-
CASSREPQETQYF	TGCGCCAGCAGTCGGGAGCCGCAAGAGACCCAGTACTTC	TRBJ2-5	-	TRBV10-1	-
CAWAIRQGDQPQHF	TGTGCCTGGGCTATAAGACAGGGGGATCAGCCCCAGCATTTT	TRBJ1-5	TRBD1	TRBV30	-
CASSSSGWGGNEQFF	TGTGCCAGCAGCTCCTCCGGCTGGGGTGGGAATGAGCAGTTCTTC	TRBJ2-1	-	TRBV7-3	-
CASSQGRDMNTGELFF	TGCGCCAGCAGCCAAGGGAGAGACATGAACACCGGGGAGCTGTTTTTT	TRBJ2-2	-	TRBV4-3	once
CASSRDGGNTDTQYF	TGTGCCAGCAGTCGTGACGGGGGGAACACAGATACGCAGTATTTT	TRBJ2-3	TRBD2	TRBV6-4	-
CASSFSTGPQETQYF	TGCGCCAGCAGCTTTAGTACAGGTCCGCAAGAGACCCAGTACTTC	TRBJ2-5	-	TRBV5-1	few